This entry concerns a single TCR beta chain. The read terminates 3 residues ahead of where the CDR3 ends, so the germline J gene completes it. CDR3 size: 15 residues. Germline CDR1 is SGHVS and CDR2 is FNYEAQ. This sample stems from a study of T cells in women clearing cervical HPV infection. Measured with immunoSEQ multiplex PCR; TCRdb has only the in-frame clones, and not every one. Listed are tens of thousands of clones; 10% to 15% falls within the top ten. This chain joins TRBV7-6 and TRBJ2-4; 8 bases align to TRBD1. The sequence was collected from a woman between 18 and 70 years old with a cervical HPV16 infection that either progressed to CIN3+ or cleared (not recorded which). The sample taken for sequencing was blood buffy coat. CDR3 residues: CASSFDWTGRDGQYF. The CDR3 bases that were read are TGTGCCAGCAGCTTTGATTGGACAGGGCGGGACGGT.